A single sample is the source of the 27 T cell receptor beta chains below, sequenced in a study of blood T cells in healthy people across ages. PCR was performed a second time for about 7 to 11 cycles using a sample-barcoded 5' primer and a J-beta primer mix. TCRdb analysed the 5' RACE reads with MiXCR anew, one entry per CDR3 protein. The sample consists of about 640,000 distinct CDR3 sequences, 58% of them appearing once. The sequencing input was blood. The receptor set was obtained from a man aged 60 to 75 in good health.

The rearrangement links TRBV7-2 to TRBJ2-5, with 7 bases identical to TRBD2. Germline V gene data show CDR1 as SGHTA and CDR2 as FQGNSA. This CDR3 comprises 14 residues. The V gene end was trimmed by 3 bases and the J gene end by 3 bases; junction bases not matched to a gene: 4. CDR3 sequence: CASSFQRGKETQYF. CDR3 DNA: TGTGCCAGCAGCTTCCAGCGGGGTAAAGAGACCCAGTACTTC.

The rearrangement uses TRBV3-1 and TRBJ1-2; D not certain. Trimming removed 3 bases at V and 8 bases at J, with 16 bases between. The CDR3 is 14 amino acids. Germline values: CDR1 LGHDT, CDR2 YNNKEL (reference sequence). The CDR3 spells CASSHGVGGGGYTF. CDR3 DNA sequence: TGTGCCAGCAGCCATGGGGTCGGCGGTGGAGGCTACACCTTC.

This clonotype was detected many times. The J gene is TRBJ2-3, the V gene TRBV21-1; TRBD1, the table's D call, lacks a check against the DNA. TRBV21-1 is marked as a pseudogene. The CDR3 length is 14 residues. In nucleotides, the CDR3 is TGTGCCAGCAGCATACACAGCCGGGAAGATACGCAGTATTTT. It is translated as CASSIHSREDTQYF.

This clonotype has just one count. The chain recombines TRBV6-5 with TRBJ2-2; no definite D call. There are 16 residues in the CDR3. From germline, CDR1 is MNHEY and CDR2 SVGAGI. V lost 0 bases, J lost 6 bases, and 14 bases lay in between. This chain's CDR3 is CASSYSVNDFAGELFF. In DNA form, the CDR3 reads TGTGCCAGCAGTTACTCTGTGAACGATTTCGCCGGGGAGCTGTTTTTT.

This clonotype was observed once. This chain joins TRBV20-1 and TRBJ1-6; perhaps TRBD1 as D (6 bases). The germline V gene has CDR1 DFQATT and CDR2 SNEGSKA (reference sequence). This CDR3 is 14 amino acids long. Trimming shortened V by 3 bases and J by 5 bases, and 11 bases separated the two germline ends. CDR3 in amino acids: CSASYPGDNSPLHF. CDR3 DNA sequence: TGCAGTGCTAGTTATCCAGGGGATAATTCACCCCTCCACTTT.

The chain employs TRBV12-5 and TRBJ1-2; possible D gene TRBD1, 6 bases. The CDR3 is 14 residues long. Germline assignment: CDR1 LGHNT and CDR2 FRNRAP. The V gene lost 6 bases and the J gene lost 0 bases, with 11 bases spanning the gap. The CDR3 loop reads CASGRGATNYGYTF. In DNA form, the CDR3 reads TGTGCTAGTGGGCGGGGGGCAACTAACTATGGCTACACCTTC.

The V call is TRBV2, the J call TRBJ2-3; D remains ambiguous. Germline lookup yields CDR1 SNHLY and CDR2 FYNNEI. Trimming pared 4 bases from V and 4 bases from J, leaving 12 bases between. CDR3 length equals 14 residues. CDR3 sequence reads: CASSVTEGADTQYF. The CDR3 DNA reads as TGTGCCAGCAGTGTAACGGAAGGCGCAGATACGCAGTATTTT.

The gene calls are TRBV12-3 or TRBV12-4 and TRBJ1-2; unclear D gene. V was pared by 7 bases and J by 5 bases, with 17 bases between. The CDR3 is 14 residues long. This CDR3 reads CASTSGLQGYGYTF. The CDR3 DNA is TGTGCCAGCACTTCCGGACTGCAAGGATATGGCTACACCTTC.

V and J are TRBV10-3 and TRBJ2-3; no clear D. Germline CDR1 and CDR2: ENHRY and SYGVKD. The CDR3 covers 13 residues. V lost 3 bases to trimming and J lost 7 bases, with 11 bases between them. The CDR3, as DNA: TGTGCCATCAGTGAAAACACACGGTATACGCAGTATTTT. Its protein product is CAISENTRYTQYF.

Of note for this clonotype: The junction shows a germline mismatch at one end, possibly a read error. The CDR3 loop is CAASTDRSSYNEQFF. For the CDR3, the DNA is TGTGCCGCCAGCACGGACCGGAGCTCCTACAATGAGCAGTTCTTC. The rearrangement links TRBV15 to TRBJ2-1, with D unclear. CDR1 is LNHNV, CDR2 YYDKDF, per germline (reference sequence). The CDR3 totals 15 residues.

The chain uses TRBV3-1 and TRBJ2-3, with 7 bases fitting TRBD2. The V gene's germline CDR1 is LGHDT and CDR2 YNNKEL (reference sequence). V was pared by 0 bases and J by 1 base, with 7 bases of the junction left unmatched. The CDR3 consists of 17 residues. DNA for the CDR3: TGTGCCAGCAGCCAAGATCTCGTTAGCGGGCGCACAGATACGCAGTATTTT. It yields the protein CASSQDLVSGRTDTQYF.

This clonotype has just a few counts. The CDR3 loop is CASSPSDSHTQYF. The CDR3 DNA sequence: TGTGCCAGCAGCCCTTCGGACAGCCACACCCAGTACTTC. The chain links TRBV5-5 to TRBJ2-5, with D possibly matching TRBD1 (6 bases). V lost 4 bases and J lost 8, with 15 bases in between. In germline, CDR1 is SGHKS, CDR2 YYEKEE (reference sequence). This CDR3 spans 13 amino acids.

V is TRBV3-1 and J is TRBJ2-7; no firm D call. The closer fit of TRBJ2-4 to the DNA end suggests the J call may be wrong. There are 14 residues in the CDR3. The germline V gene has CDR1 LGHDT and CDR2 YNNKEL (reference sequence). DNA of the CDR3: TGTGCCAGCAGCCAAGATCTCGACGGTGGCATTCAGTACTTC. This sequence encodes CASSQDLDGGIQYF.

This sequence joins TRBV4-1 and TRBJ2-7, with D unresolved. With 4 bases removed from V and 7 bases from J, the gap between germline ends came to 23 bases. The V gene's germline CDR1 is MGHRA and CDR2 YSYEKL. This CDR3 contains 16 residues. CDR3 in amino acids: CASSRPDGGSYNEQYF. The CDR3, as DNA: TGCGCCAGCAGCCGACCCGACGGTGGCTCCTACAATGAGCAGTACTTC.

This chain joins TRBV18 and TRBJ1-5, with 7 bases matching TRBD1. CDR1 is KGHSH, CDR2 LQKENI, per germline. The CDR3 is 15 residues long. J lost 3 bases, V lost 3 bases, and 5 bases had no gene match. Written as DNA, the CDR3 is TGTGCCAGCTCACCTTCTGACAGGGCCAATCAGCCCCAGCATTTT. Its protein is CASSPSDRANQPQHF.

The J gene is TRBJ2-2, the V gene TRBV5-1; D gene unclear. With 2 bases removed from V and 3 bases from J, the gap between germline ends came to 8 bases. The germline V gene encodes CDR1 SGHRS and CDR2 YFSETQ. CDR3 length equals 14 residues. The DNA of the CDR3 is TGCGCCAGCAGCTTTTTATCTGACACCGGGGAGCTGTTTTTT. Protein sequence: CASSFLSDTGELFF.

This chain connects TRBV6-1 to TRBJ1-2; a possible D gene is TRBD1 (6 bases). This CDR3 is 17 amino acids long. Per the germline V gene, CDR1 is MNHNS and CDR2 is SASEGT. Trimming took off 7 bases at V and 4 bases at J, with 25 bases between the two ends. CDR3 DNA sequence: TGTGCCAGCATCTCCACCCCCGGGGGCGGAGGGATCTATGGCTACACCTTC. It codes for CASISTPGGGGIYGYTF.

The CDR3 loop is CASSQSGSSGGKQFF. CDR3 bases: TGTGCCAGCAGCCAAAGCGGATCTAGCGGGGGGAAGCAGTTCTTC. This chain connects TRBV3-1 to TRBJ2-1; TRBD2 aligns across 11 bases. Germline V gives CDR1 LGHDT, CDR2 YNNKEL (reference sequence). This CDR3 has 15 amino acids. The junction had 8 bases not matched to a gene; V was cut back by 2 bases and J by 11 bases.

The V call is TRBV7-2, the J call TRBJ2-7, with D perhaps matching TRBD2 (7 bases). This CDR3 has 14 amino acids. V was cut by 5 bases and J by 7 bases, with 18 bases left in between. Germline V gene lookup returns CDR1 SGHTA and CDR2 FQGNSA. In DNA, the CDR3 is TGTGCCAGCAGCCCGTGGGGGGGGACATGGGAGCAGTACTTC. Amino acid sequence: CASSPWGGTWEQYF.

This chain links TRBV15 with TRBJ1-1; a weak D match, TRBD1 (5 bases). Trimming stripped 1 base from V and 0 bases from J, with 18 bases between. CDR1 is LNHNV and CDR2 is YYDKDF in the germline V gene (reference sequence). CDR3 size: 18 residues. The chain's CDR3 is CATSRVRRGWGMNTEAFF. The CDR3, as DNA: TGTGCCACCAGCAGAGTCAGGAGGGGCTGGGGTATGAACACTGAAGCTTTCTTT.

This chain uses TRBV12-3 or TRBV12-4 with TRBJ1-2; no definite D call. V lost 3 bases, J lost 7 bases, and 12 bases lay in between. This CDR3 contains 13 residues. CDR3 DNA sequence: TGTGCCAGCAGTTTGATGGGAGGCTTTGGCTACACCTTC. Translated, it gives CASSLMGGFGYTF.

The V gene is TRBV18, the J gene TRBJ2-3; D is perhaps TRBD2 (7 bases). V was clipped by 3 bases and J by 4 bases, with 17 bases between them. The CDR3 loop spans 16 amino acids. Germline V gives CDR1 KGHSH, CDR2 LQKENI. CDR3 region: CASSPVGGPSADTQYF. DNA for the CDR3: TGTGCCAGCTCACCGGTGGGGGGGCCCTCCGCAGATACGCAGTATTTT. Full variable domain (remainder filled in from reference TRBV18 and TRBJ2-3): NAGVMQNPRHLVRRRGQEARLRCSPMKGHSHVYWYRQLPEEGLKFMVYLQKENIIDESGMPKERFSAEFPKEGPSILRIQQVVRGDSAAYFCASSPVGGPSADTQYFGPGTRLTVL.

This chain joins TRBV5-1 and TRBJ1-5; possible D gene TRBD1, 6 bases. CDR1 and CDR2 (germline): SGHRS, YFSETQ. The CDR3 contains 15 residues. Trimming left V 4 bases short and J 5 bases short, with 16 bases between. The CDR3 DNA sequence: TGCGCCAGCAGCATCGGGGGGCAGGGGCATCAGCCCCAGCATTTT. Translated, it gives CASSIGGQGHQPQHF.

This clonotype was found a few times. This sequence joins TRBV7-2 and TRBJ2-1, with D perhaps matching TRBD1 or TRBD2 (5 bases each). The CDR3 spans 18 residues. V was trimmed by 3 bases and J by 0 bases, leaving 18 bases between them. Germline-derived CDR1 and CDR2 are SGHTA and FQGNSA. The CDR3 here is CASSFRGLLSSSYNEQFF. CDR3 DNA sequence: TGTGCCAGCAGCTTCCGGGGCCTACTTTCGAGCTCCTACAATGAGCAGTTCTTC. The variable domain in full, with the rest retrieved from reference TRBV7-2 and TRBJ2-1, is GAGVSQSPSNKVTEKGKDVELRCDPISGHTALYWYRQSLGQGLEFLIYFQGNSAPDKSGLPSDRFSAERTGGSVSTLTIQRTQQEDSAVYLCASSFRGLLSSSYNEQFFGPGTRLTVL.

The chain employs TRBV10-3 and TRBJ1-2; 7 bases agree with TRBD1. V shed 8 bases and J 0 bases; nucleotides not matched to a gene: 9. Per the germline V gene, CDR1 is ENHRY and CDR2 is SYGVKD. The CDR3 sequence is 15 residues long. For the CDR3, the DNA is TGTGCCATCTCGGCATCGGGACAGTCTAACTATGGCTACACCTTC. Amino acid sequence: CAISASGQSNYGYTF.

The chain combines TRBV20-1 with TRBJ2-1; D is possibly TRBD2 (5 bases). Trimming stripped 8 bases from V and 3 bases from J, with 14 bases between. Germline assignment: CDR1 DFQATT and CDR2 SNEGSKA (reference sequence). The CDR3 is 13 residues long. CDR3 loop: CSSPGFSYNEQFF. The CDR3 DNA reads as TGCAGTTCTCCGGGATTCAGCTACAATGAGCAGTTCTTC.

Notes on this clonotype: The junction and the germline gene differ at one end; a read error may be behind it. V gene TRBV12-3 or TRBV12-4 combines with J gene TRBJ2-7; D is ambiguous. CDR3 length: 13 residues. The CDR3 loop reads CASSVLGSYERYF. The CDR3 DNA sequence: TGTGCCAGCAGTGTCCTGGGCTCCTACGAGCGGTACTTC.